Below, 29 T cell receptor beta chains from the same sample are listed, as sequenced in a study of identical twins. Via MiXCR, TCRdb re-called the 5' RACE reads, giving one row per CDR3 protein. The sample has under 400,000 distinct CDR3 sequences; about 10% are singletons. The sequenced sample consisted of naive T cells sorted from blood. The source is a woman in her forties or fifties in good health.

This clonotype occurred many times. The V and J genes are TRBV14 and TRBJ1-4; D ambiguous. The CDR3 is 14 residues long. V lost 5 bases to trimming and J lost 8 bases, with 15 bases between them. CDR1 is SGHDN and CDR2 is FVKESK in the germline V gene. The DNA for the CDR3 is TGTGCCAGCAGCTTCAGTCGGGGATCGGAAAAACTGTTTTTT. Amino acids: CASSFSRGSEKLFF.

This clonotype was detected only a few times. V usage is TRBV19 and J usage is TRBJ2-1, with a possible D match to TRBD1 (6 bases). The CDR3 runs to 14 residues. V was trimmed by 11 bases and J by 1 base, leaving 15 bases between them. The germline V gene has CDR1 LNHDA and CDR2 SQIVND (reference sequence). CDR3 bases: TGTGCCTCCAGGACAGCGGCGTCCTACAATGAGCAGTTCTTC. This translates into CASRTAASYNEQFF.

This clonotype was detected only a few times. The genes are TRBV30 and TRBJ2-2, with a possible D match to TRBD2 (5 bases). From germline, CDR1 is GTSNPN and CDR2 SVGIG (reference sequence). With 0 bases removed from V and 5 bases from J, the gap between germline ends came to 13 bases. The CDR3 consists of 15 residues. The CDR3 here is CAWSVATSGTGELFF. CDR3 coding DNA: TGTGCCTGGAGTGTAGCCACCTCGGGAACCGGGGAGCTGTTTTTT.

The V gene is TRBV2, the J gene TRBJ2-1; TRBD2 matches 8 bases. Germline trimming cut 6 bases from V and 6 bases from J; bases unmatched to any gene: 10. This CDR3 is 15 amino acids long. Germline-derived CDR1 and CDR2 are SNHLY and FYNNEI. The CDR3 DNA is TGTGCCAGCAGAGGGACTAGGGCCTCAGGCAATGAGCAGTTCTTC. Translated, it gives CASRGTRASGNEQFF.

In its sample, this clonotype was seen a few times. The genes are TRBV5-1 and TRBJ2-2, with D uncertain. With 8 bases removed from V and 0 bases from J, the gap between germline ends came to 11 bases. This CDR3 has 14 residues. Germline CDR1 and CDR2: SGHRS and YFSETQ. The CDR3 DNA is TGCGCCAGTAGGACGGTACCGAACACCGGGGAGCTGTTTTTT. Protein product: CASRTVPNTGELFF.

This clonotype was detected many times. This chain uses TRBV29-1 with TRBJ1-2, with TRBD1 as a possible D gene (5 bases). The CDR3 runs 12 residues. The V gene lost 4 bases and the J gene lost 7 bases, with 13 bases spanning the gap. Per the germline V gene, CDR1 is SQVTM and CDR2 is ANQGSEA. CDR3 sequence: CSVVGGEGGYTF. In DNA form, the CDR3 reads TGCAGCGTTGTCGGGGGGGAGGGTGGCTACACCTTC.

This chain joins TRBV18 and TRBJ2-1; 8 nucleotides agree with TRBD1. Germline loops: CDR1 KGHSH, CDR2 LQKENI. The CDR3 consists of 15 residues. V lost 8 bases, J lost 9 bases, and 15 bases stayed unmatched. CDR3 amino acids: CASERTGIFRSEQFF. The CDR3 nucleotides read TGTGCCAGCGAGCGGACAGGGATTTTTAGGTCTGAGCAGTTCTTC. The whole variable domain, remainder taken from reference TRBV18 and TRBJ2-1, is NAGVMQNPRHLVRRRGQEARLRCSPMKGHSHVYWYRQLPEEGLKFMVYLQKENIIDESGMPKERFSAEFPKEGPSILRIQQVVRGDSAAYFCASERTGIFRSEQFFGPGTRLTVL.

CDR3 DNA sequence: TGCAGCGTCCGGAACGGACAGGGGTTCAATGAGCAGTTCTTC. This gives the protein CSVRNGQGFNEQFF. This sequence joins TRBV29-1 and TRBJ2-1; 9 nucleotides align to TRBD1. This CDR3 comprises 14 residues. Per germline, CDR1 SQVTM and CDR2 ANQGSEA. J lost 6 bases, V lost 6 bases, and 9 bases had no gene match.

The V and J genes are TRBV5-1 and TRBJ2-2; D might be TRBD1 (5 bases). Germline V gene sequence: CDR1 SGHRS, CDR2 YFSETQ. The CDR3 is 14 amino acids. Between the trimmed V and J ends, which lost 2 bases and 5 bases, there was a span of 10 bases. The CDR3 is CASSFTPGTGELFF. The CDR3 DNA sequence: TGCGCCAGCAGCTTTACTCCAGGGACCGGGGAGCTGTTTTTT.

This chain links TRBV20-1 with TRBJ1-1; no definite D call. Germline CDR1 DFQATT, CDR2 SNEGSKA (reference sequence). The CDR3 contains 14 residues. The germline V and J ends were trimmed by 3 bases and 8 bases, with 19 bases remaining between them. This CDR3 is CSASFSRQTREAFF. In nucleotides, the CDR3 is TGCAGTGCTAGTTTCTCCAGGCAGACACGCGAAGCTTTCTTT.

This clonotype was recorded a few times. The chain couples TRBV25-1 to TRBJ1-2; D gene uncertain. The CDR3 is 10 amino acids. Germline V lookup: CDR1 MGHDK, CDR2 SYGVNS. V was trimmed by 4 bases and J by 6 bases, leaving 3 bases between them. The CDR3 DNA reads TGTGCCAGCAGTGCTGATGGCTACACCTTC. This codes for CASSADGYTF.

The V and J genes are TRBV16 and TRBJ2-5, with unresolved D. Germline CDR1 reads KGHSY; CDR2 reads FQNENV. V lost 7 bases and J 1 base, leaving 7 bases between the germline ends. The CDR3 has 12 residues. CDR3 residues: CASTDLQETQYF. Written as DNA, the CDR3 is TGTGCCAGCACCGACCTCCAAGAGACCCAGTACTTC.

This clonotype was recorded at least ten times. The V and J genes are TRBV25-1 and TRBJ2-6; D not resolved. Germline V gene data show CDR1 as MGHDK and CDR2 as SYGVNS. This CDR3 comprises 13 residues. V shed 2 bases and J shed 4 bases, with 3 bases lying between them. CDR3 in amino acids: CASSERGANVLTF. In nucleotides, the CDR3 is TGTGCCAGCAGTGAACGAGGGGCCAACGTCCTGACTTTC.

This clonotype was seen repeatedly, ten times or more. J is TRBJ2-4 and V is TRBV13, with D perhaps TRBD2 (6 bases). V dropped 1 base and J dropped 7 bases, with 11 bases sitting between them. Germline V gives CDR1 PRHDT, CDR2 FYEKMQ (reference sequence). The length of the CDR3 is 14 residues. The DNA of the CDR3 is TGTGCCAGCAGCTTAGATCTAGGAGGGAACATTCAGTACTTC. It codes for CASSLDLGGNIQYF.

Many counts were recorded for this clonotype. The chain couples TRBV4-1 to TRBJ1-4, with D hard to call. Trimming took 3 bases from V and 9 from J, leaving 17 bases between them. The CDR3 spans 15 residues. From germline, CDR1 is MGHRA and CDR2 YSYEKL. CDR3 sequence: CASSQTPAWSQKLFF. DNA for the CDR3: TGCGCCAGCAGCCAGACCCCAGCGTGGAGTCAAAAACTGTTTTTT.

This clonotype was picked up a small number of times. The genes are TRBV5-6 and TRBJ2-5; 8 bases are shared with TRBD2. Germline V gene sequence: CDR1 SGHDT, CDR2 YYEEEE. With V trimmed by 0 bases and J by 6 bases, 10 bases remained unmatched. This CDR3 contains 16 residues. For the CDR3, the DNA is TGTGCCAGCAGCTTGGCAGAGGCTAGCGGGTTTAAGACCCAGTACTTC. Protein sequence: CASSLAEASGFKTQYF.

In this sample, this clonotype turned up a few times. The chain is built from TRBV27 and TRBJ2-1; no clear D. The CDR3 has 15 amino acids. The V gene lost 3 bases and the J gene lost 7 bases, with 16 bases spanning the gap. The germline gives CDR1 MNHEY, CDR2 SMNVEV (reference sequence). The CDR3 DNA reads as TGTGCCAGCAGTTTTGTCCCTACCCTCGGGAATGAGCAGTTCTTC. This sequence encodes CASSFVPTLGNEQFF.

This clonotype appeared many times. The chain employs TRBV27 and TRBJ2-3; no clear D gene. Germline lookup yields CDR1 MNHEY and CDR2 SMNVEV (reference sequence). The germline V and J ends were trimmed by 7 bases and 6 bases, with 8 bases remaining between them. The CDR3 runs to 11 residues. The CDR3 sequence is CASMGFDTQYF. The DNA of the CDR3 is TGTGCCAGCATGGGGTTTGATACGCAGTATTTT.

The chain carries TRBV5-5 and TRBJ2-6; D gene unclear. V gave up 1 base and J gave up 3 bases, with 11 bases separating them. Looked up from germline, CDR1 is SGHKS and CDR2 is YYEKEE (reference sequence). The CDR3 contains 16 residues. DNA of the CDR3: TGTGCCAGCAGCTTGTCCGTGGGCGGTGGGGCCAACGTCCTGACTTTC. As protein: CASSLSVGGGANVLTF.

V gene TRBV11-3 combines with J gene TRBJ2-1, with TRBD2 matching 10 bases. The CDR3 consists of 14 residues. Germline V gene sequence: CDR1 SGHNT, CDR2 YENEEA. V was pared by 6 bases and J by 8 bases, with 7 bases of the junction left unmatched. The CDR3 DNA is TGTGCCAGCAGTTCTACCGGGACTAGCGATGAGCAGTTCTTC. This sequence encodes CASSSTGTSDEQFF.

This clonotype was observed a handful of times. This chain connects TRBV20-1 to TRBJ1-1, with a weak D call TRBD1 (6 bases). The CDR3 spans 15 residues. The V gene lost 0 bases and the J gene lost 4 bases, with 15 bases spanning the gap. In germline, CDR1 is DFQATT, CDR2 SNEGSKA (reference sequence). The CDR3 nucleotides read TGCAGTGCTAGAGATCCCGTGGTAGGGGGCACTGAAGCTTTCTTT. This codes for CSARDPVVGGTEAFF.

The chain uses TRBV2 and TRBJ1-5; TRBD1 aligns across 10 bases. Unmatched junction bases numbered 6, after V lost 2 bases and J lost 5 bases. The CDR3 loop spans 16 amino acids. Germline loops: CDR1 SNHLY, CDR2 FYNNEI. The CDR3: CASSEWDRGFDQPQHF. CDR3 coding DNA: TGTGCCAGCAGTGAATGGGACAGGGGATTTGATCAGCCCCAGCATTTT.

This chain uses TRBV27 with TRBJ2-1, with D perhaps TRBD1 or TRBD2 (5 bases each). This CDR3 comprises 18 residues. Per germline, CDR1 MNHEY and CDR2 SMNVEV (reference sequence). Deletions cut 0 bases from V and 0 bases from J, with 15 bases between. CDR3 protein: CASSLSGVGSGSYNEQFF. The CDR3 DNA sequence: TGTGCCAGCAGTTTATCGGGGGTAGGCAGCGGCTCCTACAATGAGCAGTTCTTC.

V is TRBV12-5 and J is TRBJ1-5; tentatively, D is TRBD1 (5 bases). The CDR3 is 17 amino acids. Germline V gives CDR1 LGHNT, CDR2 FRNRAP. Trimming removed 2 bases at V and 5 bases at J, with 19 bases between. The CDR3 DNA reads TGTGCTAGTGGTTTGCGTCTACTCGGGGCAGCCCATCAGCCCCAGCATTTT. Protein: CASGLRLLGAAHQPQHF.

This clonotype was seen a handful of times. The rearrangement uses TRBV11-3 and TRBJ2-1; possibly TRBD2 for D (6 bases). Per the germline V gene, CDR1 is SGHNT and CDR2 is YENEEA. Deletions cut 6 bases from V and 5 bases from J, with 17 bases between. The CDR3 runs to 15 residues. The CDR3 DNA follows: TGTGCCAGCAGTTCGGGACTTCCCCCAAACAATGAGCAGTTCTTC. Its translation: CASSSGLPPNNEQFF.

The V call is TRBV15, the J call TRBJ2-1, with TRBD2 matching 13 bases. Germline assignment: CDR1 LNHNV and CDR2 YYDKDF (reference sequence). The CDR3 is 17 amino acids. J was trimmed by 9 bases and V by 6 bases; bases with no gene match: 14. The CDR3 reads CATSPLSTSGRESEQFF. The CDR3 coding sequence is TGTGCCACCAGTCCCCTGTCCACTAGCGGGAGGGAAAGTGAGCAGTTCTTC.

In its sample, this clonotype was seen a few times. The rearrangement links TRBV10-3 to TRBJ1-1; TRBD1 matches 8 bases. The length of the CDR3 is 13 residues. Germline V CDR1 and CDR2: ENHRY, SYGVKD. The trim removed 10 bases at V and 6 bases at J, leaving 10 bases unmatched. The CDR3 DNA reads as TGTGCCACCCTAGGGACAGGAGAGTCTGAAGCTTTCTTT. It codes for CATLGTGESEAFF.

This chain joins TRBV20-1 and TRBJ2-3, with D possibly called TRBD1 or TRBD2 (5 bases each). The V end was cut by 2 bases, the J end by 2 bases, with 11 bases between. Per germline, CDR1 DFQATT and CDR2 SNEGSKA (reference sequence). The CDR3 contains 14 residues. CDR3 nucleotide sequence: TGCAGTGCTAGACGGGACGCGACCACAGATACGCAGTATTTT. It translates to CSARRDATTDTQYF.

This clonotype was found many times. The rearrangement uses TRBV7-9 and TRBJ2-4; 12 bases are a match to TRBD1. CDR1 and CDR2 (germline): SEHNR, FQNEAQ (reference sequence). Losses at the gene ends were 3 bases for V and 6 bases for J; bases not matched to a gene: 12. The CDR3 consists of 18 residues. CDR3 bases: TGTGCCAGCAGCTTCCTCCTTCGGGACAGGGGGCGAGGAAACATTCAGTACTTC. Amino acid sequence: CASSFLLRDRGRGNIQYF. The variable domain in full, completed from reference TRBV7-9 and TRBJ2-4, reads DTGVSQNPRHKITKRGQNVTFRCDPISEHNRLYWYRQTLGQGPEFLTYFQNEAQLEKSRLLSDRFSAERPKGSFSTLEIQRTEQGDSAMYLCASSFLLRDRGRGNIQYFGAGTRLSVL.